Listed below are T cell receptor beta chains from one sample, sequenced in a study of T cells after yellow fever vaccination. TCRdb processed the 5' RACE reads anew with MiXCR; each CDR3 protein has one entry. Counted here are 500,000 to 650,000 distinct CDR3 sequences, 17% occurring once; the ten biggest clones make up 17%. Sample: PBMCs, taken about 5 days after the first yellow fever vaccination. These TCRs come from a young man who received the YFV17D yellow fever vaccine. CDR3s include the opening cysteine and the closing phenylalanine or tryptophan. D genes are given only for firm matches. Expanded clones get a size class; other rows say once, few or many, or leave the size out.

j_call v_call cdr3_length d_call clone_size cdr3_aa cdr3_nt
TRBJ1-1 TRBV7-9 14 NA many CASSLVVGNTEAFF TGTGCCAGCAGCTTAGTGGTCGGAAACACTGAAGCTTTCTTT
TRBJ1-2 TRBV4-3 14 TRBD1 NA CASSLDRLTGSYTF TGCGCCAGCAGCCTTGACAGGCTGACAGGGAGCTACACCTTC
TRBJ1-4 TRBV7-9 17 NA NA CASSPRGKTGPLEKLFF TGTGCCAGCAGCCCTAGGGGGAAGACAGGCCCTTTGGAAAAACTGTTTTTT
TRBJ2-5 TRBV4-3 17 NA NA CASSQDPDGRGRETQYF TGCGCCAGCAGCCAAGACCCCGACGGCAGGGGAAGGGAGACCCAGTACTTC
TRBJ1-1 TRBV5-1 14 NA NA CASSLAKGGAEAFF TGCGCCAGCAGCTTGGCCAAAGGGGGGGCTGAAGCTTTCTTT
TRBJ1-4 TRBV27 15 TRBD1 few CASSSNRGPNEKLFF TGTGCCAGCAGTTCAAACAGGGGACCTAATGAAAAACTGTTTTTT
TRBJ2-3 TRBV29-1 18 TRBD2 many CSGSWGLAEGKGTDTQYF TGCAGCGGGTCTTGGGGACTAGCGGAAGGGAAGGGAACAGATACGCAGTATTTT
TRBJ1-2 TRBV29-1 12 NA few CSVGTGFYGYTF TGCAGCGTGGGTACAGGGTTCTATGGCTACACCTTC
TRBJ1-4 TRBV6-5 16 NA few CASSYPPGGTNEKLFF TGTGCCAGCAGTTACCCCCCCGGGGGGACTAATGAAAAACTGTTTTTT
TRBJ2-5 TRBV5-1 14 NA few CASSTTQGFKTQYF TGCGCCAGCAGCACGACCCAGGGGTTTAAGACCCAGTACTTC
TRBJ1-5 TRBV6-5 15 NA NA CASSYSRQGDQPQHF TGTGCCAGCAGTTACTCGAGGCAGGGCGATCAGCCCCAGCATTTT
TRBJ1-1 TRBV7-9 12 NA few CASSFRGWEAFF TGTGCCAGCAGCTTCAGAGGCTGGGAAGCTTTCTTT
TRBJ1-3 TRBV19 14 NA NA CASRGRRSGNTIYF TGTGCCAGTAGGGGACGGCGCTCTGGAAACACCATATATTTT
TRBJ2-6 TRBV5-5 16 NA few CASSLVSGAGANVLTF TGTGCCAGCAGCTTGGTGTCAGGGGCCGGGGCCAACGTCCTGACTTTC
TRBJ2-3 TRBV19 16 NA NA CASSAGRQSATDTQYF TGTGCCAGTAGTGCCGGTAGGCAGTCCGCCACAGATACGCAGTATTTT
TRBJ2-3 TRBV7-9 15 NA few CASSLVALAIVTQYF TGTGCCAGCAGCTTAGTCGCGCTAGCTATTGTTACGCAGTATTTT
TRBJ2-3 TRBV4-2 15 NA NA CASSRTPLSTDTQYF TGTGCCAGCAGCCGCACTCCGCTAAGCACAGATACGCAGTATTTT
TRBJ2-1 TRBV7-2 16 TRBD2 few CASSPMWLAGGNEQFF TGTGCCAGCAGCCCTATGTGGCTAGCGGGGGGGAATGAGCAGTTCTTC
TRBJ1-2 TRBV24-1 15 TRBD1 few CATSDSGGTGDGYTF TGTGCCACCAGTGATTCAGGGGGGACGGGGGATGGCTACACCTTC
TRBJ2-2 TRBV29-1 14 TRBD2 NA CSVARGSDTGELFF TGCAGCGTTGCGCGGGGGTCCGACACCGGGGAGCTGTTTTTT
TRBJ2-3 TRBV20-1 16 NA few CSTRAARGGNTDTQYF TGCAGTACTAGAGCGGCCCGTGGAGGGAACACAGATACGCAGTATTTT
TRBJ1-2 TRBV2 11 NA NA CASSRIGGYTF TGTGCCAGCAGCCGAATAGGTGGCTACACCTTC
TRBJ1-3 TRBV28 14 NA NA CASSRTSLGNTIYF TGTGCCAGCAGTCGGACCTCATTAGGAAACACCATATATTTT
TRBJ2-4 TRBV4-1 17 TRBD1 few CASSQEPTGDPKNIQYF TGCGCCAGCAGCCAAGAACCAACAGGGGACCCCAAAAACATTCAGTACTTC
TRBJ2-4 TRBV4-2 14 NA few CASSQDSGSRIQYF TGTGCCAGCAGCCAAGATTCTGGCTCCCGCATTCAGTACTTC
TRBJ2-2 TRBV9 15 TRBD1 few CASTQGAPNTGELFF TGTGCCAGCACTCAGGGGGCCCCGAACACCGGGGAGCTGTTTTTT
TRBJ2-2 TRBV7-3 16 NA NA CASSFTGLRDTGELFF TGTGCCAGCAGCTTTACAGGGTTACGGGACACCGGGGAGCTGTTTTTT
TRBJ1-2 TRBV7-2 13 NA many CASSLHRDYGYTF TGTGCCAGCAGCTTACACAGGGACTATGGCTACACCTTC
TRBJ1-6 TRBV20-1 14 TRBD1 few CSARETGWGSPLHF TGCAGTGCTAGGGAGACAGGGTGGGGATCACCCCTCCACTTT